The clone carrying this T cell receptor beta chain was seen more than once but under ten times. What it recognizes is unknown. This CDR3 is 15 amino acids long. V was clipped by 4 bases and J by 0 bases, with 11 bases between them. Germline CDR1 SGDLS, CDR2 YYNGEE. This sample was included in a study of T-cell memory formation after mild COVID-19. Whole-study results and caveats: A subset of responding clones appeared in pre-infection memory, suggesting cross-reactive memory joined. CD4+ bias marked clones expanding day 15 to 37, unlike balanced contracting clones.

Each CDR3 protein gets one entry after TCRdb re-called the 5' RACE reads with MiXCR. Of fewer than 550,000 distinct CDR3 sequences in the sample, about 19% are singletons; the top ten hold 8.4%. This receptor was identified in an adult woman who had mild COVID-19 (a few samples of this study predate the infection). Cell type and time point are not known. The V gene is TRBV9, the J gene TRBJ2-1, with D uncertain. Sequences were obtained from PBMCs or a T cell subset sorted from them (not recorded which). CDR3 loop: CASSKSESSYNEQFF. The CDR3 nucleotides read TGTGCCAGCAGCAAAAGTGAAAGCTCCTACAATGAGCAGTTCTTC.